This T cell receptor (beta chain) was identified during a study of blood T cell repertoires in COVID-19. Turning to the study itself: The samples span acute and convalescent COVID-19 from the United States, Italy and Spain. In each case, the material was cDNA or gDNA derived from T cells, B-cell-depleted T cells, or PBMCs.

Original analysis: Reference gene primer amplification yielded estimated nucleated cell counts. Method: immunoSEQ multiplex PCR; TCRdb's copy keeps in-frame clones and lacks some. D and trimming come from the DNA, and the V and J calls and clone size come from that table. The data contain 150,000 to 200,000 clones, 70% to 90% of them singletons. Germline V lookup: CDR1 MNHEY, CDR2 SVGAGI. J lost 8 bases, V lost 5 bases, and 10 bases had no gene match. The CDR3 has 15 residues. The gene calls are TRBV6-5 and TRBJ1-5; the match to TRBD1 covers 9 bases. The source is a man between 18 and 35 years old who had recovered from COVID-19. The specimen sequenced was peripheral blood. The CDR3 spells CASSITGGTAEPQHF. In nucleotides, the CDR3 is TGTGCCAGCAGTATCACAGGGGGCACCGCTGAGCCCCAGCATTTT.